This T cell receptor beta chain stems from a study of blood T cells in healthy people across ages. The germline CDR1 and CDR2 sequences are SGHRS and YFSETQ. The CDR3 runs 14 residues. Combining a sample-barcoded 5' primer with a J-beta primer mix, a second PCR ran for roughly 6 to 11 cycles. Each cDNA molecule was tagged by a template-switch adaptor that had 12 random nucleotides. TCRdb used MiXCR to reprocess the 5' RACE reads, holding one entry per CDR3 protein. Of 650,000 to 1,000,000 distinct CDR3 sequences in the sample, about 37% were seen once. This clonotype has a count of ten or more. An end of the junction differs from the germline gene, which may be a read error.

The rearrangement links TRBV5-1 to TRBJ2-1, with a weak D call TRBD1 (6 bases). The origin of this receptor is a young man in good health. Sequencing was performed on blood. The CDR3: CASSLDSSYNEQFF. DNA of the CDR3: TGTGCCAGCAGCTTGGACAGTTCCTACAATGAGCAGTTCTTC.